Reported below is one TCR beta chain. CDR3 length: 15 amino acids. V was shortened by 3 bases and J by 1 base, with 12 bases between the two germline ends. Per germline, CDR1 SGHRS and CDR2 YFSETQ. This record belongs to a study of blood T cell repertoires in COVID-19. In the original workflow: Amplification of reference gene primers was used by the study to estimate nucleated cell counts. Clones were sequenced by immunoSEQ multiplex PCR, and TCRdb holds only the in-frame ones, with some missing. The D gene and trimming were derived from the DNA, and the V and J assignments and clone size from that table. The table lists about 200,000 clones, nearly 90% of them singletons.

The chain employs TRBV5-1 and TRBJ2-3; D might be TRBD1 (6 bases). The TCR was taken from a man aged 45-65 years with COVID-19, enrolled during active disease. The sequenced sample consisted of peripheral blood. The CDR3 loop is CASSSGTRRTDTQYF. For the CDR3, the DNA is TGCGCCAGCAGCTCCGGGACAAGACGCACAGATACGCAGTATTTT. The full variable domain, its missing parts supplied by reference TRBV5-1 and TRBJ2-3, is KAGVTQTPRYLIKTRGQQVTLSCSPISGHRSVSWYQQTPGQGLQFLFEYFSETQRNKGNFPGRFSGRQFSNSRSEMNVSTLELGDSALYLCASSSGTRRTDTQYFGPGTRLTVL.